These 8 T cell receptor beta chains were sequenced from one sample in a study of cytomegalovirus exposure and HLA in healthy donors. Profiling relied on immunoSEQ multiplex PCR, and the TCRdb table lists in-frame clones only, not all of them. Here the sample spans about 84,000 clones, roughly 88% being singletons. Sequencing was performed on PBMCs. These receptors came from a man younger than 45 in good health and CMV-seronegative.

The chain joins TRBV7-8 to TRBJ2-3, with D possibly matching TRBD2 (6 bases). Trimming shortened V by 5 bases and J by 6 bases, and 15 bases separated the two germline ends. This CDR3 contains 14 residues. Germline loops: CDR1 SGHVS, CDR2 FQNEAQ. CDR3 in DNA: TGTGCCAGCAGCGCAATGGGGGGTGCGGATACGCAGTATTTT. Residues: CASSAMGGADTQYF.

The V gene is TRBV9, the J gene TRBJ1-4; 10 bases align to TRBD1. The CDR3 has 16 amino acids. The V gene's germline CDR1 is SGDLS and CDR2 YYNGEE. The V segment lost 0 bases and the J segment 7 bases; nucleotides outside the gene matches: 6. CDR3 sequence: CASSVGGDRGVEKLFF. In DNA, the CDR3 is TGTGCCAGCAGCGTAGGGGGGGACAGGGGTGTTGAAAAACTGTTTTTT.

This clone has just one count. CDR3 loop: CSVVAGSGTEAFF. The DNA of the CDR3 is TGCAGCGTTGTAGCAGGGTCGGGCACTGAAGCTTTCTTT. The rearrangement uses TRBV29-1 and TRBJ1-1, with a weak D call TRBD1 (5 bases). The V end lost 4 bases, the J end lost 4 bases, and 13 bases lay between the germline ends. The germline CDR1 and CDR2 sequences are SQVTM and ANQGSEA. The CDR3 is 13 amino acids.

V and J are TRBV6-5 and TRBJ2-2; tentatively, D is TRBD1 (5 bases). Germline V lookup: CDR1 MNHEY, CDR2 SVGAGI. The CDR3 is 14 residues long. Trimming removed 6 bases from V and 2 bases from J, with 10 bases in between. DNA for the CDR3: TGTGCCAGCAGCCGACAGACCAACACCGGGGAGCTGTTTTTT. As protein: CASSRQTNTGELFF.

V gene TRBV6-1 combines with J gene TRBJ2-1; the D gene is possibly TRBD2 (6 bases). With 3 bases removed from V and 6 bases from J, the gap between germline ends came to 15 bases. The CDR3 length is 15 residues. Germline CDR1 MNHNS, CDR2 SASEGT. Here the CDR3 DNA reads TGTGCCAGCAGTGAGGGGACGGGGGAGGTCAATGAGCAGTTCTTC. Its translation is CASSEGTGEVNEQFF.

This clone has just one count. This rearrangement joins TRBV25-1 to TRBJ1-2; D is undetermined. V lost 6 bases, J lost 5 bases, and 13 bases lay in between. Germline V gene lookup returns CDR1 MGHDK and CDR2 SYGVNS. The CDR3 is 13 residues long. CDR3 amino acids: CASSTGRTYGYTF. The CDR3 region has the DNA TGTGCCAGCAGCACCGGACGGACTTATGGCTACACCTTC.

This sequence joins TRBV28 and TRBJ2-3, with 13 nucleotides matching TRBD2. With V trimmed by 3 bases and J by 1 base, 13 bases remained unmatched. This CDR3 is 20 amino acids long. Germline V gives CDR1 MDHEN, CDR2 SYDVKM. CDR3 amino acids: CASSFKEGLAGVFGTDTQYF. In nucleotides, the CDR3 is TGTGCCAGCAGTTTCAAAGAAGGACTAGCGGGAGTTTTCGGCACAGATACGCAGTATTTT.

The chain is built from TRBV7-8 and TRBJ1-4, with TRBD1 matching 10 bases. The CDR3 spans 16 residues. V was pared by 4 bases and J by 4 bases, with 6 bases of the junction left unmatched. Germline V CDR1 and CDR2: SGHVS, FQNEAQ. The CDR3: CASSWTGGGFNEKLFF. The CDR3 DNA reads TGTGCCAGCAGCTGGACAGGGGGGGGTTTTAATGAAAAACTGTTTTTT.